These T cell receptor beta chains were read from a single sample in a study of early T cells in non-severe SARS-CoV-2 infection. TCRdb re-derived calls from the 5' RACE reads in MiXCR, one entry per CDR3 protein. The sample records fewer than 65,000 distinct CDR3 sequences, 9.5% to 15% being singletons. Sequences were obtained from whole blood. These receptor sequences come from an adult who was a healthcare worker with PCR-confirmed SARS-CoV-2 infection or an uninfected control (not recorded which). CDR3s include the opening cysteine and the closing phenylalanine or tryptophan. The order of the fields is J gene, V gene, clone size, D gene, CDR3 protein, CDR3 DNA. The D gene is left open where the match is weak. Clone sizes are given selectively: once, few, many, or a class where the clone is expanded.

j_call: TRBJ2-3
v_call: TRBV19
clone_size: NA
d_call: TRBD2
cdr3_aa: CASSTIAGGTDTQYF
cdr3_nt: TGTGCCAGTAGTACCATAGCGGGGGGCACAGATACGCAGTATTTT

j_call: TRBJ2-2
v_call: TRBV7-2
clone_size: NA
d_call: TRBD1
cdr3_aa: CASSLSTGTWAGELFF
cdr3_nt: TGTGCCAGCAGCTTATCGACAGGGACCTGGGCCGGGGAGCTGTTTTTT

j_call: TRBJ1-1
v_call: TRBV6-2/TRBV6-3
clone_size: few
d_call: TRBD1
cdr3_aa: CASSYSKRTGEGIAEAFF
cdr3_nt: TGTGCCAGCAGTTACTCGAAAAGGACAGGGGAAGGGATTGCTGAAGCTTTCTTT

j_call: TRBJ2-1
v_call: TRBV6-2/TRBV6-3
clone_size: many
d_call: TRBD2
cdr3_aa: CASSFYPGLGDGNEQFF
cdr3_nt: TGTGCCAGCAGTTTCTACCCGGGACTAGGAGATGGGAATGAGCAGTTCTTC

j_call: TRBJ2-2
v_call: TRBV5-1
clone_size: few
d_call: NA
cdr3_aa: CASSLGLDTGELFF
cdr3_nt: TGCGCCAGCAGCTTGGGTTTGGACACCGGGGAGCTGTTTTTT

j_call: TRBJ1-1
v_call: TRBV7-9
clone_size: NA
d_call: NA
cdr3_aa: CASSLELGRWAEAFF
cdr3_nt: TGTGCCAGCAGCTTAGAACTGGGTAGGTGGGCTGAAGCTTTCTTT

j_call: TRBJ1-1
v_call: TRBV2
clone_size: NA
d_call: NA
cdr3_aa: CASSDHSSIAEAFF
cdr3_nt: TGTGCCAGCAGTGACCACTCGAGTATCGCTGAAGCTTTCTTT

j_call: TRBJ2-1
v_call: TRBV9
clone_size: NA
d_call: NA
cdr3_aa: CASSVGGAVRGYNEQFF
cdr3_nt: TGTGCCAGCAGCGTAGGGGGGGCGGTCAGGGGTTACAATGAGCAGTTCTTC

j_call: TRBJ2-1
v_call: TRBV6-6
clone_size: few
d_call: NA
cdr3_aa: CASRQYNEQFF
cdr3_nt: TGTGCCAGCAGGCAGTACAATGAGCAGTTCTTC

j_call: TRBJ2-7
v_call: TRBV27
clone_size: few
d_call: NA
cdr3_aa: CASSLRGWGTRYEQYF
cdr3_nt: TGTGCCAGCAGTTTACGCGGGTGGGGGACTCGCTACGAGCAGTACTTC

j_call: TRBJ1-2
v_call: TRBV6-5
clone_size: few
d_call: NA
cdr3_aa: CASGTGAPYGYTF
cdr3_nt: TGTGCCAGCGGGACCGGGGCCCCCTATGGCTACACCTTC

j_call: TRBJ2-4
v_call: TRBV3-1
clone_size: NA
d_call: TRBD1
cdr3_aa: CASSQTGVYIQYF
cdr3_nt: TGTGCCAGCAGCCAAACAGGGGTTTACATTCAGTACTTC

j_call: TRBJ1-1
v_call: TRBV6-2/TRBV6-3
clone_size: NA
d_call: NA
cdr3_aa: CASSLMNTEAFF
cdr3_nt: TGTGCCAGCAGTTTAATGAACACTGAAGCTTTCTTT

j_call: TRBJ1-5
v_call: TRBV10-3
clone_size: many
d_call: NA
cdr3_aa: CAISGDQNSNQPQHF
cdr3_nt: TGTGCCATCAGTGGGGACCAAAATAGCAATCAGCCCCAGCATTTT

j_call: TRBJ2-4
v_call: TRBV11-2
clone_size: many
d_call: NA
cdr3_aa: CASDGIGKNIQYF
cdr3_nt: TGTGCCAGCGACGGGATCGGCAAAAACATTCAGTACTTC

j_call: TRBJ1-1
v_call: TRBV6-2/TRBV6-3
clone_size: NA
d_call: NA
cdr3_aa: CASSGPNTEAFF
cdr3_nt: TGTGCCAGCAGTGGGCCGAACACTGAAGCTTTCTTT

j_call: TRBJ2-3
v_call: TRBV3-1
clone_size: NA
d_call: TRBD2
cdr3_aa: CASSPGGRVDTQYF
cdr3_nt: TGTGCCAGCAGCCCAGGTGGGAGGGTAGATACGCAGTATTTT

j_call: TRBJ2-7
v_call: TRBV5-1
clone_size: NA
d_call: NA
cdr3_aa: CASSPEGSYEQYF
cdr3_nt: TGCGCCAGCAGCCCCGAGGGCTCCTACGAGCAGTACTTC

j_call: TRBJ1-5
v_call: TRBV6-1
clone_size: many
d_call: NA
cdr3_aa: CASSEIQSGNQPQHF
cdr3_nt: TGTGCCAGCAGTGAAATACAGTCGGGCAATCAGCCCCAGCATTTT

j_call: TRBJ2-1
v_call: TRBV4-3
clone_size: NA
d_call: TRBD2
cdr3_aa: CASSQDYSGGACNEQFF
cdr3_nt: TGCGCCAGCAGCCAAGACTATAGCGGGGGGGCGTGCAATGAGCAGTTCTTC

j_call: TRBJ1-1
v_call: TRBV10-3
clone_size: few
d_call: NA
cdr3_aa: CAISESRGRVATEAFF
cdr3_nt: TGTGCCATCAGTGAGTCCCGCGGCAGGGTGGCCACTGAAGCTTTCTTT

j_call: TRBJ2-2
v_call: TRBV5-4
clone_size: few
d_call: NA
cdr3_aa: CASSFEAHMNTGELFF
cdr3_nt: TGTGCCAGCAGCTTTGAAGCGCACATGAACACCGGGGAGCTGTTTTTT

j_call: TRBJ2-5
v_call: TRBV20-1
clone_size: NA
d_call: NA
cdr3_aa: CSATGSGYQETQYF
cdr3_nt: TGCAGTGCTACGGGAAGCGGGTACCAAGAGACCCAGTACTTC

j_call: TRBJ2-5
v_call: TRBV7-9
clone_size: NA
d_call: NA
cdr3_aa: CASSPSGRQETQYF
cdr3_nt: TGTGCCAGCAGCCCATCGGGACGCCAAGAGACCCAGTACTTC

j_call: TRBJ1-3
v_call: TRBV7-9
clone_size: NA
d_call: NA
cdr3_aa: CASSPGSSGNTIYF
cdr3_nt: TGTGCCAGCAGCCCTGGGAGCTCTGGAAACACCATATATTTT

j_call: TRBJ2-7
v_call: TRBV12-5
clone_size: NA
d_call: TRBD1
cdr3_aa: CASGLTRTGGYEQYF
cdr3_nt: TGTGCTAGTGGTTTGACGAGGACAGGGGGCTACGAGCAGTACTTC

j_call: TRBJ2-3
v_call: TRBV3-1
clone_size: NA
d_call: TRBD2
cdr3_aa: CASSQDKRLAGGPGGTDTQYF
cdr3_nt: TGTGCCAGCAGCCAAGATAAAAGGCTAGCGGGGGGGCCAGGAGGCACAGATACGCAGTATTTT

j_call: TRBJ1-1
v_call: TRBV7-2
clone_size: many
d_call: NA
cdr3_aa: CASSLGRMGTEAFF
cdr3_nt: TGTGCCAGCAGCTTAGGGAGGATGGGCACTGAAGCTTTCTTT

j_call: TRBJ1-2
v_call: TRBV6-6
clone_size: many
d_call: TRBD1
cdr3_aa: CASNRGLNYGYTF
cdr3_nt: TGTGCCAGCAACAGGGGATTGAACTATGGCTACACCTTC

j_call: TRBJ1-1
v_call: TRBV30
clone_size: few
d_call: NA
cdr3_aa: CAWSLLTIYTEAFF
cdr3_nt: TGTGCCTGGAGTCTTCTGACAATCTACACTGAAGCTTTCTTT

j_call: TRBJ2-1
v_call: TRBV18
clone_size: NA
d_call: TRBD1
cdr3_aa: CASSLLGQGAENEQFF
cdr3_nt: TGTGCCAGCTCCCTCTTGGGACAGGGGGCCGAGAATGAGCAGTTCTTC

j_call: TRBJ1-1
v_call: TRBV29-1
clone_size: few
d_call: NA
cdr3_aa: CSVEEGGRTNTEAFF
cdr3_nt: TGCAGCGTTGAAGAGGGGGGGAGGACGAACACTGAAGCTTTCTTT

j_call: TRBJ2-7
v_call: TRBV20-1
clone_size: few
d_call: TRBD1
cdr3_aa: CSASRQGTPYEQYF
cdr3_nt: TGCAGTGCTTCCCGACAGGGGACCCCCTACGAGCAGTACTTC

j_call: TRBJ2-1
v_call: TRBV3-1
clone_size: NA
d_call: NA
cdr3_aa: CASSLIETGPLRFF
cdr3_nt: TGTGCCAGCAGCCTCATTGAGACAGGCCCTCTCCGGTTCTTC

j_call: TRBJ2-1
v_call: TRBV9
clone_size: NA
d_call: NA
cdr3_aa: CASSVEVRGLAEQFF
cdr3_nt: TGTGCCAGCAGCGTAGAGGTCCGCGGTTTGGCTGAGCAGTTCTTC

j_call: TRBJ2-5
v_call: TRBV28
clone_size: NA
d_call: TRBD2
cdr3_aa: CASSLNPAGSQETQYF
cdr3_nt: TGTGCCAGCAGTTTAAACCCAGCGGGGAGTCAAGAGACCCAGTACTTC

j_call: TRBJ1-2
v_call: TRBV7-9
clone_size: many
d_call: TRBD1
cdr3_aa: CASSPPQGRYTF
cdr3_nt: TGTGCCAGCAGCCCACCACAGGGGCGCTACACCTTC

j_call: TRBJ1-1
v_call: TRBV15
clone_size: many
d_call: NA
cdr3_aa: CATSLTRVTEAFF
cdr3_nt: TGTGCCACCAGCCTAACGCGGGTGACTGAAGCTTTCTTT

j_call: TRBJ1-1
v_call: TRBV7-7
clone_size: few
d_call: NA
cdr3_aa: CASSLDLLTEAFF
cdr3_nt: TGTGCTAGCAGCCTAGACCTCCTAACTGAAGCTTTCTTT

j_call: TRBJ2-1
v_call: TRBV24-1
clone_size: many
d_call: TRBD2
cdr3_aa: CATSESGTSGSASSYNEQFF
cdr3_nt: TGTGCCACCAGTGAGTCCGGGACTAGCGGGTCCGCGAGCTCCTACAATGAGCAGTTCTTC

j_call: TRBJ2-1
v_call: TRBV7-8
clone_size: few
d_call: NA
cdr3_aa: CASSSRGSYNEQFF
cdr3_nt: TGTGCCAGCAGCTCTAGGGGTTCGTACAATGAGCAGTTCTTC

j_call: TRBJ2-3
v_call: TRBV12-3/TRBV12-4
clone_size: few
d_call: NA
cdr3_aa: CASTHGDTQYF
cdr3_nt: TGTGCCAGCACCCATGGAGATACGCAGTATTTT

j_call: TRBJ1-5
v_call: TRBV24-1
clone_size: NA
d_call: NA
cdr3_aa: CATALTEGHRGQPQHF
cdr3_nt: TGTGCCACCGCCCTGACAGAAGGACACCGCGGTCAGCCCCAGCATTTT

j_call: TRBJ2-3
v_call: TRBV10-1
clone_size: NA
d_call: NA
cdr3_aa: CASSEGRLTDTQYF
cdr3_nt: TGCGCCAGCAGTGAAGGCCGGTTAACAGATACGCAGTATTTT

j_call: TRBJ1-2
v_call: TRBV7-2
clone_size: many
d_call: TRBD1
cdr3_aa: CASSPRDRLLYGYTF
cdr3_nt: TGTGCCAGCAGCCCCCGGGACAGGTTACTCTATGGCTACACCTTC

j_call: TRBJ1-1
v_call: TRBV20-1
clone_size: few
d_call: NA
cdr3_aa: CSASWTEVEAFF
cdr3_nt: TGCAGTGCTAGTTGGACAGAAGTTGAAGCTTTCTTT

j_call: TRBJ1-1
v_call: TRBV7-9
clone_size: few
d_call: NA
cdr3_aa: CASSVRTSANTEAFF
cdr3_nt: TGTGCCAGCAGCGTGAGGACATCCGCGAACACTGAAGCTTTCTTT

j_call: TRBJ2-2
v_call: TRBV7-9
clone_size: NA
d_call: NA
cdr3_aa: CASRGPRSTGELFF
cdr3_nt: TGTGCCAGCAGGGGGCCGAGATCGACCGGGGAGCTGTTTTTT

j_call: TRBJ1-5
v_call: TRBV30
clone_size: many
d_call: NA
cdr3_aa: CAWSHRADQPQHF
cdr3_nt: TGTGCCTGGAGTCACAGGGCGGATCAGCCCCAGCATTTT

j_call: TRBJ2-1
v_call: TRBV3-1
clone_size: few
d_call: TRBD2
cdr3_aa: CASSQGRGGPSSYNEQFF
cdr3_nt: TGTGCCAGCAGCCAGGGGCGCGGGGGTCCAAGCTCCTACAATGAGCAGTTCTTC